The 19 T cell receptor beta chains below all came from one sample that was sequenced in a study of radiation and T cells in renal cell carcinoma. Profiled with immunoSEQ multiplex PCR; TCRdb holds only in-frame clones, not every one. The table has some 150,000 clones, about nine tenths seen once. As to time point: blood 2 weeks post-SBRT. Described treatment: 15 Gy SBRT to primary tumor, nephrectomy 4 weeks later. The starting material was blood, obtained from a patient whose treatment included radiotherapy and nephrectomy. These TCRs come from a woman aged 45-65 years with renal cell carcinoma.

The chain combines TRBV6-6 with TRBJ1-1, with 8 bases fitting TRBD1. The CDR3 is 15 residues long. The V segment lost 0 bases and the J segment 4 bases; nucleotides outside the gene matches: 4. Germline V gene data show CDR1 as MNHNY and CDR2 as SVGAGI (reference sequence). The CDR3 DNA reads as TGTGCCAGCAGTTACTCGACAGGGGATGTCACTGAAGCTTTCTTT. Translating gives CASSYSTGDVTEAFF.

This sequence joins TRBV19 and TRBJ1-6; D is perhaps TRBD1 (5 bases). This CDR3 is built from 14 residues. Deletions cut 3 bases from V and 10 bases from J, with 13 bases between. Per the germline V gene, CDR1 is LNHDA and CDR2 is SQIVND (reference sequence). CDR3 nucleotides: TGTGCCAGTAGTATTAGTCAGGGTGACTCACCCCTCCACTTT. Translating it yields CASSISQGDSPLHF. Complete variable domain (other parts from reference TRBV19 and TRBJ1-6): DGGITQSPKYLFRKEGQNVTLSCEQNLNHDAMYWYRQDPGQGLRLIYYSQIVNDFQKGDIAEGYSVSREKKESFPLTVTSAQKNPTAFYLCASSISQGDSPLHFGNGTRLTVT.

The J gene is TRBJ2-7, the V gene TRBV9; a possible D gene is TRBD2 (6 bases). The CDR3 is 13 amino acids. Germline values: CDR1 SGDLS, CDR2 YYNGEE. V dropped 7 bases and J dropped 0 bases, with 11 bases sitting between them. The CDR3: CASSRESSYEQYF. The CDR3 nucleotides are TGTGCCAGCTCACGGGAGAGCTCCTACGAGCAGTACTTC.

This rearrangement joins TRBV20-1 to TRBJ1-2; D unclear. Germline-derived CDR1 and CDR2 are DFQATT and SNEGSKA (reference sequence). The V and J ends lost 5 bases and 4 bases respectively, with 5 bases between them. CDR3 length: 10 residues. The CDR3 region is CSAPIYGYTF. CDR3 nucleotide sequence: TGCAGTGCTCCGATCTATGGCTACACCTTC.

The rearrangement uses TRBV7-9 and TRBJ1-2; D is unclear. Germline assignment: CDR1 SEHNR and CDR2 FQNEAQ (reference sequence). The ends were cut back, 5 bases at V and 6 bases at J, with 22 bases in the middle. This CDR3 region has 16 residues. This CDR3 reads CASSPIEIGRVDGYTF. The CDR3 DNA reads TGTGCCAGCAGCCCCATAGAGATCGGGAGGGTGGATGGCTACACCTTC.

The chain uses TRBV14 and TRBJ2-3, with a weak D call TRBD1 (6 bases). This CDR3 has 15 residues. Germline V gives CDR1 SGHDN, CDR2 FVKESK. The V end lost 2 bases, the J end lost 6 bases, and 15 bases lay between the germline ends. DNA of the CDR3: TGTGCCAGCAGCCAAAACAGGGCCCTTGGGGATACGCAGTATTTT. Translating gives CASSQNRALGDTQYF.

The CDR3 loop is CASIAGGGTGELFF. The CDR3 DNA follows: TGTGCCAGCATAGCGGGGGGCGGTACCGGGGAGCTGTTTTTT. The chain recombines TRBV2 with TRBJ2-2, with 10 positions matching TRBD2. The CDR3 runs 14 residues. J was trimmed by 5 bases and V by 7 bases; bases with no gene match: 4. The germline V gene has CDR1 SNHLY and CDR2 FYNNEI.

The chain combines TRBV5-1 with TRBJ1-2, with 8 bases aligning to TRBD1. The trim removed 0 bases at V and 5 bases at J, leaving 9 bases unmatched. The CDR3 is 16 residues long. CDR1 and CDR2 from the germline V gene are SGHRS and YFSETQ. The CDR3 DNA sequence: TGCGCCAGCAGCTTGGCTGGACAGGGCCAAACGTATGGCTACACCTTC. Amino acids: CASSLAGQGQTYGYTF.

This chain joins TRBV6-5 and TRBJ1-3; unclear D gene. CDR3 length equals 13 residues. Trimming removed 8 bases at V and 3 bases at J, with 11 bases between. The germline gives CDR1 MNHEY, CDR2 SVGAGI. The CDR3 spells CASFGSGGNTIYF. In nucleotides, the CDR3 is TGTGCCAGCTTTGGGTCGGGTGGAAACACCATATATTTT.

The chain links TRBV2 to TRBJ2-7; 9 bases fit TRBD2. The CDR3 has 15 residues. Per germline, CDR1 SNHLY and CDR2 FYNNEI. J was trimmed by 4 bases and V by 7 bases; bases with no gene match: 11. CDR3 region: CASTTAGGELYEQYF. Written as DNA, the CDR3 is TGTGCCAGCACCACAGCGGGGGGAGAACTATACGAGCAGTACTTC.

The chain has TRBV5-1 and TRBJ1-5; 7 positions agree with TRBD1. The ends lost 4 bases at V and 5 bases at J; junction bases unmatched: 6. Germline values: CDR1 SGHRS, CDR2 YFSETQ. The CDR3 is 14 amino acids. In DNA, the CDR3 is TGCGCCAGCAGCCCGACAGGGAAAGATCAGCCCCAGCATTTT. Protein: CASSPTGKDQPQHF.

This chain uses TRBV19 with TRBJ1-4, with 10 bases identical to TRBD1. Germline V gene lookup returns CDR1 LNHDA and CDR2 SQIVND (reference sequence). This CDR3 has 16 residues. The ends lost 4 bases at V and 1 base at J; junction bases unmatched: 3. CDR3 in DNA: TGTGCCAGTAGTAGCGACAGGGGGCTAACTAATGAAAAACTGTTTTTT. It specifies CASSSDRGLTNEKLFF.

The chain recombines TRBV21-1 with TRBJ2-7; the table's D call of TRBD2 was not tested on the DNA. TRBV21-1 is reported as a pseudogene. The CDR3 extends over 15 amino acids. The CDR3 nucleotides are TGTGCCAGCAGCAAAGCGGGGGGACCTCTTTGGGAGCAGTACTTC. Encoded protein: CASSKAGGPLWEQYF.

V gene TRBV4-3 combines with J gene TRBJ2-2, with a weak D call TRBD2 (7 bases). Germline CDR1 LGHNA, CDR2 YSLEER. The CDR3 spans 15 residues. V was pared by 0 bases and J by 8 bases, with 13 bases between. CDR3 coding DNA: TGCGCCAGCAGCCAAGAGGGGGGGCAGACTGGGGAGCTGTTTTTT. Amino acid sequence: CASSQEGGQTGELFF.

The genes are TRBV7-9 and TRBJ1-4, with D maybe TRBD1 (5 bases). Trimming took 5 bases from V and 6 from J, leaving 13 bases between them. Germline assignment: CDR1 SEHNR and CDR2 FQNEAQ (reference sequence). The CDR3 has 14 amino acids. Here the CDR3 DNA reads TGTGCCAGCAGCCGGGGCAGGGAGGATGAAAAACTGTTTTTT. Protein sequence: CASSRGREDEKLFF.

The chain is built from TRBV2 and TRBJ2-1; 12 nucleotides line up with TRBD1. CDR3 length: 14 amino acids. Germline assignment: CDR1 SNHLY and CDR2 FYNNEI. V lost 6 bases and J lost 8; bases outside the gene matches: 5. This CDR3 reads CASRTGQGAYEQFF. The CDR3 DNA reads TGTGCCAGCAGGACGGGACAGGGGGCCTATGAGCAGTTCTTC.

The chain recombines TRBV29-1 with TRBJ2-7; D may be TRBD1 or TRBD2 (6 bases each). Germline V lookup: CDR1 SQVTM, CDR2 ANQGSEA. This CDR3 is built from 13 residues. V dropped 6 bases and J dropped 7 bases, with 19 bases sitting between them. The CDR3 DNA follows: TGCAGCGTCAAATGGGGGGCCCGGGGGGAGCAGTACTTC. Its translation is CSVKWGARGEQYF.

The chain recombines TRBV4-3 with TRBJ1-4; D might be TRBD1 (5 bases). Germline V gene sequence: CDR1 LGHNA, CDR2 YSLEER. CDR3 size: 15 residues. Trimming took off 1 base at V and 7 bases at J, with 13 bases between the two ends. The DNA for the CDR3 is TGCGCCAGCAGCCAAGGTTGGTCCGGGGGTGAAAAACTGTTTTTT. Translation gives CASSQGWSGGEKLFF.

This chain connects TRBV19 to TRBJ2-7; 7 bases match TRBD2. V shed 7 bases, J shed 0 bases, and the junction held 6 bases outside the gene matches. The CDR3 contains 14 residues. Per the germline V gene, CDR1 is LNHDA and CDR2 is SQIVND (reference sequence). This chain's CDR3 is CASTLGGSSYEQYF. The CDR3 DNA is TGTGCCAGTACCTTGGGGGGGAGCTCCTACGAGCAGTACTTC. Together with reference TRBV19 and TRBJ2-7, the CDR3 gives the full variable domain: DGGITQSPKYLFRKEGQNVTLSCEQNLNHDAMYWYRQDPGQGLRLIYYSQIVNDFQKGDIAEGYSVSREKKESFPLTVTSAQKNPTAFYLCASTLGGSSYEQYFGPGTRLTVT.